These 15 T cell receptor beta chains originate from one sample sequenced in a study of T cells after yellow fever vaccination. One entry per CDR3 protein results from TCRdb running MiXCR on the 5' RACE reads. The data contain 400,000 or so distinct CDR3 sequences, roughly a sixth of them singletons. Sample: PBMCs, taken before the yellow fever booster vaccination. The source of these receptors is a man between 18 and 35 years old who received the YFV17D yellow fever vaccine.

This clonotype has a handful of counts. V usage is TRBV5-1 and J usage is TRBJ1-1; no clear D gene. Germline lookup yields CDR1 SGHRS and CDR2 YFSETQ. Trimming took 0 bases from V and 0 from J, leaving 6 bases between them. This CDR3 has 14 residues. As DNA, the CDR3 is TGCGCCAGCAGCTTGGCCCCAGTGAACACTGAAGCTTTCTTT. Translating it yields CASSLAPVNTEAFF.

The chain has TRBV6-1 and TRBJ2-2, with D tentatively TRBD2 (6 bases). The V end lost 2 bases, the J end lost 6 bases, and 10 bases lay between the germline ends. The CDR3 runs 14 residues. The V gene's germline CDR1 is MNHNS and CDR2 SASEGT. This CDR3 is CASSEIWGAGELFF. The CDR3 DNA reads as TGTGCCAGCAGTGAAATCTGGGGGGCCGGGGAGCTGTTTTTT.

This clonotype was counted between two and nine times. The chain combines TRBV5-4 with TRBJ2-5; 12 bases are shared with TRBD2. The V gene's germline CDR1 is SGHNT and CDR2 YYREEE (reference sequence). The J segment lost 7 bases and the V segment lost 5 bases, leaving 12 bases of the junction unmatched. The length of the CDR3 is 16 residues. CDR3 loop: CASRPRTSGAGGTQYF. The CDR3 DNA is TGTGCCAGCAGACCGAGGACTAGCGGGGCTGGAGGGACCCAGTACTTC.

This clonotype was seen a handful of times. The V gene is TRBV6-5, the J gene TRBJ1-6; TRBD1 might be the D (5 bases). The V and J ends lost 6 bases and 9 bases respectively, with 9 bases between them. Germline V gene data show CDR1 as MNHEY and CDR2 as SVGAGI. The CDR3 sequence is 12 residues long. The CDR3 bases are TGTGCCAGCAGGGGGGTTGGTTCACCCCTCCACTTT. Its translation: CASRGVGSPLHF.

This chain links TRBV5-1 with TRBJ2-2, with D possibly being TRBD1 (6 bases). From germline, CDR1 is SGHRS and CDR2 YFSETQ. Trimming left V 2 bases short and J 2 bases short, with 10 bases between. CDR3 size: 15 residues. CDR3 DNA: TGCGCCAGCAGCTTTCGACAGGACAACACCGGGGAGCTGTTTTTT. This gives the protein CASSFRQDNTGELFF.

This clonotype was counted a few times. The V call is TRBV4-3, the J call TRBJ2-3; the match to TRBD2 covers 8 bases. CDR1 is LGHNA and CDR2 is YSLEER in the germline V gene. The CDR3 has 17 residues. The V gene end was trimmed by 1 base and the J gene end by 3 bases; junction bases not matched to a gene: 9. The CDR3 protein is CASSQGVYGGATDTQYF. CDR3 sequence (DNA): TGCGCCAGCAGCCAAGGAGTCTACGGGGGGGCGACAGATACGCAGTATTTT.

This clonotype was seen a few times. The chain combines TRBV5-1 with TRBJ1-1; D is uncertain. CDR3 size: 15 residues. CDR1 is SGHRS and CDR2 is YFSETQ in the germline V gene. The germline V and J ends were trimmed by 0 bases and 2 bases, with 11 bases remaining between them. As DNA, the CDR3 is TGCGCCAGCAGCTTGGGATTAAGTGTCAACACTGAAGCTTTCTTT. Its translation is CASSLGLSVNTEAFF.

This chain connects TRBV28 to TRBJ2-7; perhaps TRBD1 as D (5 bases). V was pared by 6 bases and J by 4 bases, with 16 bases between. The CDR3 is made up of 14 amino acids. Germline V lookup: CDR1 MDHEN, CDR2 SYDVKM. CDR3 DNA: TGTGCCAGCAGCGGGCGGCAGGGCCCGTACGAGCAGTACGTC. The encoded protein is CASSGRQGPYEQYV.

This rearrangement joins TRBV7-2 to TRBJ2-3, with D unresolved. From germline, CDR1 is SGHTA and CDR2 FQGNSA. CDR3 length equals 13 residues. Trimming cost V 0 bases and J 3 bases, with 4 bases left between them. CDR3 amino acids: CASSLAMTDTQYF. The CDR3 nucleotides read TGTGCCAGCAGCTTAGCGATGACAGATACGCAGTATTTT.

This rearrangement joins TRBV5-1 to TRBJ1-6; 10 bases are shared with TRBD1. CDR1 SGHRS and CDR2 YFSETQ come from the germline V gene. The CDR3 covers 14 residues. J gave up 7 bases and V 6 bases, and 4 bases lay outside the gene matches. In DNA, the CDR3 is TGCGCCAGCACCGGGGGACAGGGGAATTCACCCCTCCACTTT. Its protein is CASTGGQGNSPLHF. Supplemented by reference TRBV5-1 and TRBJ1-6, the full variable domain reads KAGVTQTPRYLIKTRGQQVTLSCSPISGHRSVSWYQQTPGQGLQFLFEYFSETQRNKGNFPGRFSGRQFSNSRSEMNVSTLELGDSALYLCASTGGQGNSPLHFGNGTRLTVT.

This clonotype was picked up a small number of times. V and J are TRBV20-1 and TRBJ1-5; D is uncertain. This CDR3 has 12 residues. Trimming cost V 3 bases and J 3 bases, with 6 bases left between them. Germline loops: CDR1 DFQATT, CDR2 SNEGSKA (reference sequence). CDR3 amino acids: CSASEPNQPQHF. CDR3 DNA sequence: TGCAGTGCTAGTGAACCCAATCAGCCCCAGCATTTT.

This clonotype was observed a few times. For the CDR3, the DNA is TGTGCCAGCAGCAATAGCGGGGGGGCATCGGGGGAGCTGTTTTTT. Translation: CASSNSGGASGELFF. This sequence joins TRBV5-6 and TRBJ2-2, with TRBD2 identical over 11 bases. V lost 4 bases, J lost 8 bases, and 7 bases stayed unmatched. This CDR3 contains 15 residues. Per germline, CDR1 SGHDT and CDR2 YYEEEE.

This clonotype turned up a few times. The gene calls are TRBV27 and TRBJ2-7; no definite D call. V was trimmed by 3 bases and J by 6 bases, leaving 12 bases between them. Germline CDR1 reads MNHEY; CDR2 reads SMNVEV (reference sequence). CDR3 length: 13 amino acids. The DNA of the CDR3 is TGTGCCAGCAGTTTGTCAGGCCTACGCGAGCAGTACTTC. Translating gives CASSLSGLREQYF.

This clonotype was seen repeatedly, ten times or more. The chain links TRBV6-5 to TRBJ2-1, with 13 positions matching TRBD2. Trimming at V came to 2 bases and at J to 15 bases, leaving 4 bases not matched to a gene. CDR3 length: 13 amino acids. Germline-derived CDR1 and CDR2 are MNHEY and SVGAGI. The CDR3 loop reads CASSYGLAGVWFF. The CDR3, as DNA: TGTGCCAGCAGTTACGGACTAGCGGGGGTTTGGTTCTTC.

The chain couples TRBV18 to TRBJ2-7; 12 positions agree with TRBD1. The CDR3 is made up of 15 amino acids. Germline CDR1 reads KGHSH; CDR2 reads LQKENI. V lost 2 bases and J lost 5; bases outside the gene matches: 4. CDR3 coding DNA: TGTGCCAGCTCACCAATGGGACAGGGGGCTAACGAGCAGTACGTC. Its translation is CASSPMGQGANEQYV.